These 7 T cell receptor beta chains were sequenced from one sample in a study of blood T cell repertoires in COVID-19 (dated by TCRdb to 2018 to 2021). Library method: the immunoSEQ multiplex PCR assay. Sourced from immuneACCESS, this table was stored by TCRdb with only in-frame sequences that have V and J called. A share of the clones is absent; for the studies checked, an unresolved V gene accounts for under half, and the remainder has no known explanation. This sample is represented by a few hundred thousand clones; over 75% of them were singletons. Jointly, the top ten make up nearly 9.5% of the sample. Sequenced: PBMCs or T cells enriched from blood (not recorded which). Source of these receptors: a man aged 40-50 years who had recovered from COVID-19.

The chain recombines TRBV12-3 or TRBV12-4 with TRBJ1-2; D uncertain. V was cut by 8 bases and J by 0 bases, with 7 bases left in between. The CDR3 runs 12 residues. DNA for the CDR3: TGTGCCAGCTTGACTGCTAACTATGGCTACACCTTC. This gives the protein CASLTANYGYTF.

This rearrangement joins TRBV5-1 to TRBJ1-6; D not certain. The CDR3 runs to 16 residues. Between the trimmed V and J ends, which lost 0 bases and 6 bases, there was a span of 13 bases. Germline V gives CDR1 SGHRS, CDR2 YFSETQ. CDR3 bases: TGCGCCAGCAGCTTGGGCCCCCCCGGCGGTAATTCACCCCTCCACTTT. This codes for CASSLGPPGGNSPLHF.

The rearrangement joins TRBV9 to TRBJ1-2, with 8 bases identical to TRBD1. The CDR3 extends over 16 amino acids. The V segment lost 10 bases and the J segment 6 bases; nucleotides outside the gene matches: 20. Germline V gives CDR1 SGDLS, CDR2 YYNGEE. CDR3 loop: CAPAALGTGPSDGYTF. The CDR3, as DNA: TGTGCCCCAGCAGCCCTAGGGACAGGCCCTAGCGATGGCTACACCTTC.

The chain uses TRBV7-9 and TRBJ2-1, with a weak D call TRBD1 (6 bases). This CDR3 is 13 amino acids long. The ends were cut back, 4 bases at V and 15 bases at J, with 19 bases in the middle. Germline values: CDR1 SEHNR, CDR2 FQNEAQ (reference sequence). CDR3 sequence (DNA): TGTGCCAGCAGCTCTCAGGGGCCCGGGGTGCCGTTCTTC. Its translation: CASSSQGPGVPFF. Variable domain in full (rest from reference TRBV7-9 and TRBJ2-1): DTGVSQNPRHKITKRGQNVTFRCDPISEHNRLYWYRQTLGQGPEFLTYFQNEAQLEKSRLLSDRFSAERPKGSFSTLEIQRTEQGDSAMYLCASSSQGPGVPFFGPGTRLTVL.

The chain uses TRBV4-2 and TRBJ1-3, with a tentative D call TRBD1 (6 bases). Germline V lookup: CDR1 LGHNA, CDR2 YNFKEQ. Trimming left V 4 bases short and J 0 bases short, with 22 bases between. The CDR3 totals 19 residues. Here the CDR3 DNA reads TGTGCCAGCAGCCCTACTATCGGGACACTGGGATTCTCTGGAAACACCATATATTTT. Translating gives CASSPTIGTLGFSGNTIYF.

The chain couples TRBV7-6 to TRBJ2-5; the match to TRBD2 covers 9 bases. V shed 8 bases and J 4 bases; nucleotides not matched to a gene: 8. Germline CDR1 SGHVS, CDR2 FNYEAQ. The CDR3 length is 14 residues. The CDR3, as DNA: TGTGCCAGCCGCGGGGGGGGGCGCGCAGAGACCCAGTACTTC. It codes for CASRGGGRAETQYF.

About this clone: The same CDR3 also results from other DNA sequences found in this sample. This sequence joins TRBV11-3 and TRBJ2-7; possibly TRBD2 for D (6 bases). The germline CDR1 and CDR2 sequences are SGHNT and YENEEA. Trimming shortened V by 5 bases and J by 3 bases, and 11 bases separated the two germline ends. This CDR3 contains 13 residues. The DNA of the CDR3 is TGTGCCAGCAGCCTATTTAGCGGCTACGAGCAGTACTTC. Translation gives CASSLFSGYEQYF.